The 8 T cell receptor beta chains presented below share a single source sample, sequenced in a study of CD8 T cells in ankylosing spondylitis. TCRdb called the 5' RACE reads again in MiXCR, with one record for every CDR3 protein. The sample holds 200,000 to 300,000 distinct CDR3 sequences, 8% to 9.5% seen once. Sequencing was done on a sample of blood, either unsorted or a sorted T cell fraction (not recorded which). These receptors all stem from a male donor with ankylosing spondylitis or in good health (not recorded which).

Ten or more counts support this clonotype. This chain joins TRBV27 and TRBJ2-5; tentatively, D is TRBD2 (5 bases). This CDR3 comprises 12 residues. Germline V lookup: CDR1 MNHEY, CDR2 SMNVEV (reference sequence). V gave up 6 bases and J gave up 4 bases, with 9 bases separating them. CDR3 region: CASSREGETQYF. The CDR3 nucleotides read TGTGCCAGCAGCCGTGAGGGAGAGACCCAGTACTTC.

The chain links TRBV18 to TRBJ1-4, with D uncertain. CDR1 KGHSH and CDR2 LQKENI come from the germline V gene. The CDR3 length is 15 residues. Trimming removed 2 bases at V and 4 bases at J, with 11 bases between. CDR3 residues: CASSPLGGDNEKLFF. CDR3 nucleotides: TGTGCCAGCTCACCATTGGGTGGTGATAATGAAAAACTGTTTTTT.

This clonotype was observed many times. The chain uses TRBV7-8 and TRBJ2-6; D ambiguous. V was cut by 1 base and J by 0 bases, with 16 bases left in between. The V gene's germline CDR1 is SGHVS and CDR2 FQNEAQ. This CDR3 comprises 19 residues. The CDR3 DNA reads TGTGCCAGCAGCTTAGGGGTCTTAAGAGGTACCTCTGGGGCCAACGTCCTGACTTTC. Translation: CASSLGVLRGTSGANVLTF.

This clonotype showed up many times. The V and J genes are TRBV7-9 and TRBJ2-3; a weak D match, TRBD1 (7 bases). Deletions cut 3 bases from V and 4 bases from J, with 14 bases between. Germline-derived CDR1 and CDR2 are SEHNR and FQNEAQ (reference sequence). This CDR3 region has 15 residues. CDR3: CASSLEGALADTQYF. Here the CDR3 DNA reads TGTGCCAGCAGCTTGGAGGGGGCGCTCGCAGATACGCAGTATTTT.

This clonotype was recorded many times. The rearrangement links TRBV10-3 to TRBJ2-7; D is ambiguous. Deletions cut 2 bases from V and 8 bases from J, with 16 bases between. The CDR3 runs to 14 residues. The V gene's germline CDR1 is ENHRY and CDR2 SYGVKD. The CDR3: CAISEGVTRLQQYF. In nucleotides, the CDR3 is TGTGCCATCAGTGAGGGGGTGACTCGCTTACAGCAGTACTTC.

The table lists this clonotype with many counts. The DNA for the CDR3 is TGCGCCAGCAGATTGTTCGGGGGCGATGAGCAGTTCTTC. It yields the protein CASRLFGGDEQFF. This chain uses TRBV5-1 with TRBJ2-1, with D tentatively TRBD1 or TRBD2 (6 bases each). CDR1 and CDR2 (germline): SGHRS, YFSETQ. The CDR3 extends over 13 amino acids. V was clipped by 5 bases and J by 8 bases, with 14 bases between them.

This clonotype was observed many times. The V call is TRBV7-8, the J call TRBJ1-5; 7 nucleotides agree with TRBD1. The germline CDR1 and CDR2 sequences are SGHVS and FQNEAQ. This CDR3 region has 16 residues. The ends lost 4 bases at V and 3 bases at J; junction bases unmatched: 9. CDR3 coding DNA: TGTGCCAGCAGCTCCGACAGGGTTTTTAACAATCAGCCCCAGCATTTT. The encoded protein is CASSSDRVFNNQPQHF.

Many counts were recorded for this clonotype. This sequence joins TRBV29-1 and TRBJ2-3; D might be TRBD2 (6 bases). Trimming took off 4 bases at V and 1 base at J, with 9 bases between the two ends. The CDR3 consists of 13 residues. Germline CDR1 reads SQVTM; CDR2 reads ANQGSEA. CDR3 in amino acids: CSVGAGRTDTQYF. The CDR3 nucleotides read TGCAGCGTTGGGGCGGGGCGCACAGATACGCAGTATTTT.